This entry lists 2 T cell receptor beta chains sequenced from one sample in a study of cytomegalovirus exposure and HLA in healthy donors. Vbeta (60) and Jbeta (13) primers were used in the PCR. Libraries were prepared by immunoSEQ multiplex PCR; TCRdb keeps only in-frame clonotypes and omits some of them. The sample holds around 150,000 clones, about 79% seen once. Sequences were obtained from PBMCs. These receptors were taken from a male donor in good health and CMV-seronegative.

The chain combines TRBV6-1 with TRBJ1-4, with D perhaps TRBD1 (6 bases). The CDR3 totals 16 residues. Looked up from germline, CDR1 is MNHNS and CDR2 is SASEGT. V was pared by 1 base and J by 3 bases, with 12 bases between. The CDR3 DNA sequence: TGTGCCAGCAGTGAAGGCGTGAGGGGGTCTAATGAAAAACTGTTTTTT. It translates to CASSEGVRGSNEKLFF.

V gene TRBV7-2 combines with J gene TRBJ1-2, with TRBD1 matching over 12 bases. The V gene end was trimmed by 4 bases and the J gene end by 8 bases; junction bases not matched to a gene: 5. The length of the CDR3 is 14 residues. The germline gives CDR1 SGHTA, CDR2 FQGNSA. The CDR3 DNA sequence: TGTGCCAGCAGCTCGGGAGGGACAGGGGGCGGCTACACCTTC. It is translated as CASSSGGTGGGYTF.